What follows are 23 T cell receptor beta chains derived from one specimen sequenced in a study of regulatory T cells in long-lasting Graves disease. In building TCR beta libraries, iRepertoire HTBI primers were used together with Arm-PCR of CDR3 regions. TCRdb used MiXCR to reprocess the multiplex PCR reads, holding one entry per CDR3 protein. Here the sample spans under 700,000 distinct CDR3 sequences, 15% to 20% being singletons. Time point denoted: newly diagnosed GD, antithyroid drugs for less than 3 months. Extracted RNA from PBMCs served as the source of the TCR library. The sample also formed part of further work on T cells in Graves' hyperthyroidism and ophthalmopathy.

The sequenced sample was peripheral blood mononuclear cells (PBMCs), obtained at new diagnosis, from a patient treated with antithyroid drugs. Receptor source: a woman aged 35 to 60 with Graves disease.

This chain uses TRBV6-5 with TRBJ1-5; D gene unclear. CDR3 length: 13 residues. V was clipped by 4 bases and J by 3 bases, with 7 bases between them. The germline gives CDR1 MNHEY, CDR2 SVGAGI. CDR3 DNA: TGTGCCAGCAGTTGGACCCCCAATCAGCCCCAGCATTTT. Translated: CASSWTPNQPQHF.

The sample holds a few counts of this clonotype. This sequence joins TRBV7-6 and TRBJ2-7; D may be TRBD1 or TRBD2 (5 bases each). Per germline, CDR1 SGHVS and CDR2 FNYEAQ. Trimming shortened V by 1 base and J by 6 bases, and 16 bases separated the two germline ends. This CDR3 has 15 residues. The CDR3 protein is CASSLEGRTHGEQYF. DNA of the CDR3: TGTGCCAGCAGCTTAGAGGGACGGACCCACGGCGAGCAGTACTTC.

The chain carries TRBV28 and TRBJ2-4; 9 bases align to TRBD2. The CDR3 contains 18 residues. Germline-derived CDR1 and CDR2 are MDHEN and SYDVKM. With V trimmed by 1 base and J by 5 bases, 12 bases remained unmatched. The CDR3, as DNA: TGTGCCAGCAGTTTATTGGGCGGGGGGGATCGCGGCCAAAACATTCAGTACTTC. As protein: CASSLLGGGDRGQNIQYF.

This clonotype has at least ten counts. V and J are TRBV12-3 or TRBV12-4 and TRBJ1-1; no definite D call. Trimming cost V 1 base and J 7 bases, with 4 bases left between them. The CDR3 consists of 11 residues. Here the CDR3 DNA reads TGTGCCAGCAGTTTAGGGGTTGAAGCTTTCTTT. As protein: CASSLGVEAFF.

This clonotype was seen a few times. The chain recombines TRBV5-1 with TRBJ2-1, with 8 bases identical to TRBD1. Germline CDR1 and CDR2: SGHRS and YFSETQ. Trimming removed 1 base from V and 10 bases from J; junction bases left unmatched: 10. The CDR3 runs to 15 residues. CDR3 sequence: CASSLSGQVTREQFF. The CDR3 bases are TGCGCCAGCAGCTTGTCGGGACAGGTCACTCGGGAGCAGTTCTTC.

This clonotype was recorded many times. V is TRBV7-9 and J is TRBJ1-1, with D unresolved. This CDR3 spans 12 amino acids. Trimming shortened V by 5 bases and J by 5 bases, and 9 bases separated the two germline ends. From germline, CDR1 is SEHNR and CDR2 FQNEAQ (reference sequence). CDR3 region: CASSPGLTEAFF. CDR3 nucleotide sequence: TGTGCCAGCAGCCCAGGACTTACTGAAGCTTTCTTT.

This clonotype showed up many times. Sequence at one end of the junction differs from germline and may be a read error. The chain recombines TRBV5-1 with TRBJ1-5; D is possibly TRBD1 (5 bases). The CDR3 is 14 amino acids. Germline CDR1 reads SGHRS; CDR2 reads YFSETQ. CDR3 in amino acids: CASSLGTGNQPQHF. In DNA, the CDR3 is TGTGCCAGCAGCCTTGGGACCGGCAATCAGCCCCAGCATTTT.

Here the CDR3 reads CASSPNRGDNYGYTF. CDR3 sequence (DNA): TGCGCCAGCAGCCCCAACAGGGGGGACAACTATGGCTACACCTTC. The chain carries TRBV5-1 and TRBJ1-2; the match to TRBD1 covers 8 bases. CDR1 is SGHRS, CDR2 YFSETQ, per germline. This CDR3 spans 15 amino acids. V lost 4 bases and J lost 2; bases outside the gene matches: 7.

This clonotype has a count of ten or more. The gene calls are TRBV30 and TRBJ1-1; D remains unclear. CDR1 and CDR2 (germline): GTSNPN, SVGIG (reference sequence). V gave up 3 bases and J gave up 4 bases, with 12 bases separating them. This CDR3 comprises 13 residues. CDR3 in DNA: TGTGCCTGGAGGGGGTTGGTAGGCACTGAAGCTTTCTTT. It specifies CAWRGLVGTEAFF.

This chain uses TRBV3-1 with TRBJ2-4, with TRBD2 as a possible D gene (5 bases). Germline V gives CDR1 LGHDT, CDR2 YNNKEL (reference sequence). CDR3 length: 13 residues. V was shortened by 1 base and J by 6 bases, with 7 bases between the two germline ends. CDR3 in DNA: TGTGCCAGCAGCCAAGCTGAGGGAAACATTCAGTACTTC. This codes for CASSQAEGNIQYF. Looking up the rest from reference TRBV3-1 and TRBJ2-4 gives the full variable domain: DTAVSQTPKYLVTQMGNDKSIKCEQNLGHDTMYWYKQDSKKFLKIMFSYNNKELIINETVPNRFSPKSPDKAHLNLHINSLELGDSAVYFCASSQAEGNIQYFGAGTRLSVL.

The chain carries TRBV7-9 and TRBJ1-1; the match to TRBD1 covers 7 bases. This CDR3 is 15 amino acids long. CDR1 is SEHNR and CDR2 is FQNEAQ in the germline V gene (reference sequence). With 3 bases clipped from V and 1 base from J, the junction kept 5 bases outside the gene matches. The CDR3 bases are TGTGCCAGCAGCTTCCTCCGACAGGGGAACACTGAAGCTTTCTTT. Encoded protein: CASSFLRQGNTEAFF.

This clonotype was counted many times. This sequence joins TRBV2 and TRBJ1-1, with D maybe TRBD1 (5 bases). V lost 7 bases, J lost 3 bases, and 15 bases lay in between. The CDR3 sequence is 14 residues long. CDR1 SNHLY and CDR2 FYNNEI come from the germline V gene. DNA of the CDR3: TGTGCCAGCATCCCCCTCGGGGGTTACACTGAAGCTTTCTTT. Translation: CASIPLGGYTEAFF.

Many counts were recorded for this clonotype. The chain combines TRBV18 with TRBJ2-1, with D possibly called TRBD1 or TRBD2 (7 bases each). Trimming removed 4 bases at V and 7 bases at J, with 11 bases between. In germline, CDR1 is KGHSH, CDR2 LQKENI. The CDR3 spans 13 residues. This chain's CDR3 is CASSHRGGNEQFF. In nucleotides, the CDR3 is TGTGCCAGCTCACACAGGGGAGGGAATGAGCAGTTCTTC.

This clonotype occurred many times. The chain recombines TRBV5-1 with TRBJ1-1, with TRBD1 identical over 7 bases. The germline V gene encodes CDR1 SGHRS and CDR2 YFSETQ. The length of the CDR3 is 15 residues. With 3 bases clipped from V and 0 bases from J, the junction kept 5 bases outside the gene matches. CDR3 protein: CASSWAGGMNTEAFF. The CDR3 DNA reads as TGCGCCAGCAGCTGGGCAGGGGGGATGAACACTGAAGCTTTCTTT.

This clonotype was detected a few times. The chain is built from TRBV19 and TRBJ1-1, with unresolved D. V lost 7 bases, J lost 6 bases, and 3 bases lay in between. The CDR3 has 9 amino acids. Germline CDR1 is LNHDA and CDR2 is SQIVND (reference sequence). CDR3 nucleotides: TGTGCCAGTAATTCTGAAGCTTTCTTT. It is translated as CASNSEAFF.

This chain links TRBV27 with TRBJ2-3; 8 nucleotides agree with TRBD2. V dropped 2 bases and J dropped 0; count of bases not matched to a gene: 7. CDR1 and CDR2 (germline): MNHEY, SMNVEV (reference sequence). The CDR3 extends over 17 amino acids. CDR3 DNA: TGTGCCAGCAGTTTAGGTTTACTAGCGGACAGCACAGATACGCAGTATTTT. It is translated as CASSLGLLADSTDTQYF.

This clonotype has ten or more counts. The chain uses TRBV7-2 and TRBJ1-1; 10 nucleotides line up with TRBD1. Trimming at V came to 5 bases and at J to 5 bases, leaving 8 bases not matched to a gene. The CDR3 has 15 amino acids. Germline lookup yields CDR1 SGHTA and CDR2 FQGNSA. The CDR3 sequence: CASSGRQGALTEAFF. The CDR3, as DNA: TGTGCCAGCAGCGGGCGACAGGGGGCGTTGACTGAAGCTTTCTTT. Full variable domain (remainder filled in from reference TRBV7-2 and TRBJ1-1): GAGVSQSPSNKVTEKGKDVELRCDPISGHTALYWYRQSLGQGLEFLIYFQGNSAPDKSGLPSDRFSAERTGGSVSTLTIQRTQQEDSAVYLCASSGRQGALTEAFFGQGTRLTVV.

The chain recombines TRBV18 with TRBJ1-2; perhaps TRBD1 as D (6 bases). From germline, CDR1 is KGHSH and CDR2 LQKENI. The germline V and J ends were trimmed by 3 bases and 4 bases, with 9 bases remaining between them. The CDR3 loop spans 13 amino acids. CDR3 sequence: CASSPQGLYGYTF. The CDR3 DNA sequence: TGTGCCAGCTCACCGCAGGGGCTCTATGGCTACACCTTC.

This clonotype was picked up many times. The genes are TRBV6-2 or TRBV6-3 and TRBJ1-1, with D uncertain. Trimming removed 5 bases at V and 3 bases at J, with 10 bases between. This CDR3 region has 13 residues. CDR1 and CDR2 (germline): MNHEY, SVGEGT. CDR3 sequence reads: CASSEGMDTEAFF. In nucleotides, the CDR3 is TGTGCCAGCAGTGAAGGGATGGACACTGAAGCTTTCTTT.

V gene TRBV6-1 combines with J gene TRBJ1-5; D gene unclear. With 7 bases removed from V and 4 bases from J, the gap between germline ends came to 14 bases. Germline CDR1 reads MNHNS; CDR2 reads SASEGT. This CDR3 has 14 residues. The CDR3 region is CASTYPGENQPQHF. The CDR3 bases are TGTGCCAGCACCTACCCCGGAGAGAATCAGCCCCAGCATTTT.

This clonotype was seen repeatedly, ten times or more. The chain combines TRBV12-3 or TRBV12-4 with TRBJ2-1; D unclear. Trimming took off 3 bases at V and 7 bases at J, with 4 bases between the two ends. There are 11 residues in the CDR3. The CDR3 bases are TGTGCCAGCAGTTTCAGGAATGAGCAGTTCTTC. Translated, it gives CASSFRNEQFF.

Details on this clonotype: The DNA is left out, because the CDR3 cannot be placed on it with certainty; the CDR3 is given as TCRdb lists it. The V and J genes are TRBV6-9 and TRBJ2-3; the DNA was not used to check the table's D call, TRBD1. The germline CDR1 and CDR2 sequences are MNHGY and SVAAGI. The CDR3 spans 15 amino acids, including both terminal residues. The CDR3 region is CASSSSTGAADTQYF.

The rearrangement links TRBV6-2 or TRBV6-3 to TRBJ1-2, with D uncertain. V was cut by 10 bases and J by 6 bases, with 21 bases left in between. The length of the CDR3 is 14 residues. The germline gives CDR1 MNHEY, CDR2 SVGEGT. The CDR3 loop reads CATKLAGISDGYTF. Written as DNA, the CDR3 is TGTGCCACCAAACTAGCTGGGATTTCCGATGGCTACACCTTC.